This T cell receptor beta chain comes out of a study of long-term antiretroviral therapy in people with HIV. Study results and caveats: Every time point showed a repertoire led by clones expanded before ART.

Version v3.0 of the immunoSEQ assay ran at survey level. The protocol was immunoSEQ multiplex PCR, while the TCRdb copy is restricted to in-frame clones and leaves out a portion. The profile shows tens of thousands of clones, about 95% of them singletons. Remarks on this clone: The target antigen is unknown.

The CDR3 is 14 residues long. V was shortened by 2 bases and J by 5 bases, with 9 bases between the two germline ends. Germline CDR1 reads KGHSH; CDR2 reads LQKENI. The receptor was isolated from a man aged 25-45 years with HIV. The input for sequencing was unsorted PBMCs, taken roughly 6.3 years after starting antiretroviral therapy. The V gene is TRBV18, the J gene TRBJ1-4; D may be TRBD1 (5 bases). The CDR3 here is CASSPNRQNEKLFF. The CDR3 DNA is TGTGCCAGCTCACCAAACAGACAGAATGAAAAACTGTTTTTT.